This T cell receptor beta chain was found in a study of blood T cell repertoires in COVID-19 (dated by TCRdb to 2020 to 2022). Regarding the complete study: The collaborator samples originated in the United States, Italy and Spain and spanned the acute and convalescent phases of COVID-19. The samples were drawn from two sources: the first 160 participants of the ongoing ImmuneRACE study, and 1,200 or so subjects contributed by 6 global collaborators. The repertoires were released in a freely available public database meant as a resource for research on the immune response to SARS-CoV-2. Nearly every sample came with metadata listing a de-identified subject ID, COVID-19 status, age in years and sex. Where available, HLA class I and class II types were taken from metadata supplied by the sample provider and were not determined by assay-based typing. The prospective study material was composed of cDNA or gDNA derived from T cells, B-cell-depleted T cells, or PBMCs. The dataset comprised deeply sampled blood TCRbeta repertoires from subjects exposed to, actively infected with, or recovered from COVID-19.

The sample holds a few counts of this clone. Its antigen remains undetermined. One base away there is no much larger clone; base qualities are not given. The collaborating institutions used their own protocols to collect whole blood in K2EDTA tubes. For TCRbeta analysis, collaborators shipped samples in one of three forms: frozen whole blood, isolated PBMCs, or DNA extracted from either of those sample types. General findings and caveats noted by the study authors: Clinical and demographic metadata were provided uncurated, with the amount varying by source and participant.

V trim: 7 bases; J trim: 4 bases; unmatched bases: 4. CDR1 and CDR2, per the germline V gene (reference sequence), are LNHDA and SQIVND. Including the terminal cysteine and phenylalanine, the CDR3 comprises 14 residues. Only the CDR3 region is kept as DNA, spanning 42 bases read in frame from base 1. TCRbeta CDR3 regions were amplified from genomic DNA using the immunoSEQ Assay, a bias-controlled multiplex PCR. On the study's bioinformatics: The number of nucleated cells in each sample was estimated by amplification of reference gene primers within the assay. To quantify the absolute abundance of each unique TCRbeta CDR3 rearrangement, sequence reads were collapsed and filtered. Productive Simpson clonality was computed per sample as the square root of Simpson's diversity index over productive rearrangements. The clones in this table, taken by TCRdb from immuneACCESS, are in-frame only. Not every clone is retained; where verified, under half of the shortfall comes from an unresolved V gene, and the cause of the rest is unknown. D and trimming were read from the DNA, whereas the V and J calls and clone size are those reported in that table. In this sample the table shows 25,000 to 35,000 clones, more than 65% of which occur a single time. The ten top clones hold about an eighth of the sample.

The rearrangement joined TRBV19 to TRBJ2-2, with 9 middle bases fitting TRBD1. The clonotype was recovered from a human donor in a cohort sampled during active COVID-19. What was sequenced was peripheral blood. The nucleotides are TGTGCCAGTATGAGGACAGGGGCCACCGGGGAGCTGTTTTTT. It codes for CASMRTGATGELFF.